The T cell receptor (beta chain) under discussion was sequenced for a study of T-cell reconstitution after alpha-beta-depleted transplantation in children. Unique molecular identifiers were incorporated when the TCRbeta library was constructed. TCRdb reprocessed the PCR reads via MiXCR and lists one record per CDR3 protein. The repertoire consists of fewer than 700,000 distinct CDR3 sequences, with approximately 13% occurring once and the leading ten covering over 2%. Study observations and caveats: T-cell counts and diversity at one year following transplant were attributed mainly to newly produced T cells. At day 60, the high TCRbeta diversity found in some patients originated from recipient T cells and thymic progenitors that had survived. About two months after transplant, alpha-beta T cells reportedly came from several hundred expanded graft clones.

This clonotype was seen a handful of times. Its target is unknown. CDR3 size: 17 residues. Trimming stripped 4 bases from V and 4 bases from J, with 20 bases between. Germline V CDR1 and CDR2: LGHNA, YSLEER. The genes are TRBV4-3 and TRBJ2-1; D could derive from TRBD1 or TRBD2 (5 bases each). The source was PBMCs, mostly from graft donor cells, collected 360 days after TCRalphabeta/CD19-depleted stem cell transplant. The TCR comes from a male patient younger than 18 who had a stem cell transplant for acute myeloid leukemia, so the T cells may come from the graft donor. As DNA, the CDR3 is TGCGCCAGCAGCCGCTGGTCGGGGACCCTGTTTTACAATGAGCAGTTCTTC. It specifies CASSRWSGTLFYNEQFF.